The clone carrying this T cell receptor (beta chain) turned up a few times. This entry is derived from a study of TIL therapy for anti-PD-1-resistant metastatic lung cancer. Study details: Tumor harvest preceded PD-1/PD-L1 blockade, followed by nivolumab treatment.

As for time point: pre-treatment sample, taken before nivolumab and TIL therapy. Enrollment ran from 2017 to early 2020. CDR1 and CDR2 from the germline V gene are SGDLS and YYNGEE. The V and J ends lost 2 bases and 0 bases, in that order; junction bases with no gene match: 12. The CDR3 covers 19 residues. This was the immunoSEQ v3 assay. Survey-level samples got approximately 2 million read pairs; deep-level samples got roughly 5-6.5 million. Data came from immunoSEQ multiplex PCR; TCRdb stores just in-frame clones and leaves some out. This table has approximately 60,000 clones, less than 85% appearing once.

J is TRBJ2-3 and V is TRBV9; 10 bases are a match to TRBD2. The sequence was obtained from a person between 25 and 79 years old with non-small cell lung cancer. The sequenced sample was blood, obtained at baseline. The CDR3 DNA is TGTGCCAGCAGCGTTGGTGGTCTAGCGGGAGTTAGGAGCACAGATACGCAGTATTTT. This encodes CASSVGGLAGVRSTDTQYF. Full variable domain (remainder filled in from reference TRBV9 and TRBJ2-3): DSGVTQTPKHLITATGQRVTLRCSPRSGDLSVYWYQQSLDQGLQFLIQYYNGEERAKGNILERFSAQQFPDLHSELNLSSLELGDSALYFCASSVGGLAGVRSTDTQYFGPGTRLTVL.